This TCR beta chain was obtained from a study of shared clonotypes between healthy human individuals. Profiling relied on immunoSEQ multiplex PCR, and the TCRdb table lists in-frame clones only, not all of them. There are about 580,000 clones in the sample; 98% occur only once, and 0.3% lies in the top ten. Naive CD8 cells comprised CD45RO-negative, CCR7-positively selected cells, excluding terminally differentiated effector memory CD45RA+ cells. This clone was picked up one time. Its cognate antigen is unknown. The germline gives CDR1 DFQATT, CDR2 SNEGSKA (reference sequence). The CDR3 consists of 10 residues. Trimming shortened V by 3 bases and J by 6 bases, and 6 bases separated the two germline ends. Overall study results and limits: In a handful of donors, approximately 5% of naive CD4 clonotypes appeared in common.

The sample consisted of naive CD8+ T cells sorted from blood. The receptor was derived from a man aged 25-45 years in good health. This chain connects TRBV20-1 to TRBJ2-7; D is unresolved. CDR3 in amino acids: CSASYGEQYF. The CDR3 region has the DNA TGCAGTGCTAGCTACGGCGAGCAGTACTTC.